What follows is one TCR beta chain and its context. The antigen it recognizes is unknown. The junction does not match germline at one end; this may be a read error. To demonstrate the VDJtools post-analysis software, the study profiled TCR beta repertoires from the peripheral blood of about a dozen young patients with multiple sclerosis. The multiple sclerosis patients were children and adolescents between roughly 6 and 17 years of age. The library relied on PCR. Sequencer: Illumina HiSeq 2500. Unique molecular identifiers were incorporated into TCR beta cDNA libraries to reduce PCR and sequencing biases. About 500,000 cDNA molecules were obtained per 1 to 10 million input T cells, so each molecule approximated one T cell. The patient libraries were prepared and sequenced with the same protocol used for the earlier healthy control dataset. Samples belonging to the same batch were prepared together, multiplexed and sequenced on a shared HiSeq lane. As for how the authors treated the data: Raw barcoded reads were processed with MIGEC, and single-read molecular identifier groups were discarded before consensus assembly and CDR3 extraction. VDJtools was used for post-analysis of the clonotype tables, and diversity was normalized by down-sampling every dataset to the size of the smallest sample. In repertoire overlap clustering, CDR3 amino acid sequences, but not nucleotide sequences, were matched to correct batch-related cross-sample contamination. Using fastp at Q25 and MiXCR, TCRdb reprocessed the public reads and kept productive beta chains. A single entry per CDR3 protein holds the most common genes and DNA from its merged rows. The authors' filters were not applied to this entry. The sample profile shows more than 450,000 distinct CDR3 sequences; approximately 34% of them were found once. The top ten hold around 6.1% of the sample.

This specimen belongs to a study of post-analysis software for immune sequencing data (dated by TCRdb to between 2014 and 2016). Notes on the research overall: Relapsing-remitting, secondary progressive and progressive-relapsing multiple sclerosis were recorded as disease courses, and subtype annotation was lacking for some patients. The multiple sclerosis patient repertoires were compared with about a dozen previously published healthy control repertoires from donors aged roughly 6 to 27 years. A subset of samples was prepared in parallel using single-end sample barcoding, then pooled and co-amplified after Illumina adapter ligation. What the authors observed across the whole study: Compared with controls, multiple sclerosis patients had significantly lower normalized Chao1 diversity, a finding suggesting substantial peripheral T-cell clonal expansion. Patients showed significantly higher frequencies than controls for five TRBV segments, among them TRBV5-6, TRBV5-1 and TRBV20-1. When samples were clustered directly using the F measure, samples prepared in the same batch co-clustered strongly, which prompted a batch-effect correction. The control group was slightly older than the multiple sclerosis patient group.

In the germline V gene, CDR1 corresponds to SQVTM and CDR2 to ANQGSEA. Including cysteine and phenylalanine, the CDR3 has 12 amino acids. The read is trimmed to its CDR3 DNA, 36 bases read in frame from base 1. Source material: blood. Recombination linked TRBV29-1 to TRBJ1-2, with an unclear D gene assignment. This receptor was taken from a girl aged 2-17 years with multiple sclerosis. The encoded CDR3 is CGVERDPYGYTF. The DNA sequence is given as TGCGGCGTTGAAAGGGATCCCTATGGCTACACCTTC.